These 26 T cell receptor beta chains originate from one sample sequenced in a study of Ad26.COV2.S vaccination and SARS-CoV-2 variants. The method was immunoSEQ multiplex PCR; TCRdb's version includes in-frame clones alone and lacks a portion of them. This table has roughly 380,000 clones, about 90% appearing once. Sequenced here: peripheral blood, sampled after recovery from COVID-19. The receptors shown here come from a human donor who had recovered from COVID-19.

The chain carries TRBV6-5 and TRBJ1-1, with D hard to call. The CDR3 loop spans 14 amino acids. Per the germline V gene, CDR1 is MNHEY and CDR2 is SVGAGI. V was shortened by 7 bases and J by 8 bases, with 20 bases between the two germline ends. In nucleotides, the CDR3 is TGTGCCAGCACCCCCCCCGGCAGGCCTAGGGAAGCTTTCTTT. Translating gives CASTPPGRPREAFF.

In DNA form, the CDR3 reads TGTGCCAGCAGCCCCTGGGACAGGGCCACCGGGGAGCTGTTTTTT. It yields the protein CASSPWDRATGELFF. The chain joins TRBV9 to TRBJ2-2, with 9 bases lining up with TRBD1. V trimming: 4 bases; J trimming: 4 bases; junction bases outside the gene matches: 5. Germline V CDR1 and CDR2: SGDLS, YYNGEE. This CDR3 region has 15 residues.

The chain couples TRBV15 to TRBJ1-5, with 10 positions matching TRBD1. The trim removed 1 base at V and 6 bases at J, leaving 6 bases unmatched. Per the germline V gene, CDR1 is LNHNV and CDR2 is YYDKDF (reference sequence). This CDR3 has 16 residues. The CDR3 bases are TGTGCCACCAGCAGAGTTGACAGGGGGCTAGGTCAGCCCCAGCATTTT. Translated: CATSRVDRGLGQPQHF.

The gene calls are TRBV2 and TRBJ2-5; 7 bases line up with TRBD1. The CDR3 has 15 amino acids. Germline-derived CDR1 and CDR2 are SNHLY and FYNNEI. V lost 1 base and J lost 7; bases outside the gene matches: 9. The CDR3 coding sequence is TGTGCCAGCAGTGAAGACAGGGGTGTTTTGGGGACCCAGTACTTC. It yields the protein CASSEDRGVLGTQYF.

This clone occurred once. The DNA for the CDR3 is TGTGCTAGTGGCTCCGGACAGGGTCGGGAAGGACTGTTTTTT. It yields the protein CASGSGQGREGLFF. V and J are TRBV12-5 and TRBJ1-4, with 8 bases identical to TRBD1. The CDR3 loop spans 14 amino acids. Unmatched junction bases numbered 13, after V lost 6 bases and J lost 13 bases. CDR1 and CDR2 from the germline V gene are LGHNT and FRNRAP.

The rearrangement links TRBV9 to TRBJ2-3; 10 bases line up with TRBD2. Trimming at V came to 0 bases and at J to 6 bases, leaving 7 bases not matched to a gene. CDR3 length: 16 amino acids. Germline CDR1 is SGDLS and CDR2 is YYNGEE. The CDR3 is CASSVDARSGGDTQYF. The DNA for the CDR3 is TGTGCCAGCAGCGTAGATGCCCGTAGCGGGGGGGATACGCAGTATTTT. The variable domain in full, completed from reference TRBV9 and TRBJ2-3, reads DSGVTQTPKHLITATGQRVTLRCSPRSGDLSVYWYQQSLDQGLQFLIQYYNGEERAKGNILERFSAQQFPDLHSELNLSSLELGDSALYFCASSVDARSGGDTQYFGPGTRLTVL.

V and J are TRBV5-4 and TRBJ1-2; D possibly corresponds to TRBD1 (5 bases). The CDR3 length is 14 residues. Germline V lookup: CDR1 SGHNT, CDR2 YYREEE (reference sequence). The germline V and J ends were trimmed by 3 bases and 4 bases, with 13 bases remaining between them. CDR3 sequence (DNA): TGTGCCAGCAGCTCAGGGCGGGGAACCTATGGCTACACCTTC. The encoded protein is CASSSGRGTYGYTF. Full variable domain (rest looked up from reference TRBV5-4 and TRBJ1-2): ETGVTQSPTHLIKTRGQQVTLRCSSQSGHNTVSWYQQALGQGPQFIFQYYREEENGRGNFPPRFSGLQFPNYSSELNVNALELDDSALYLCASSSGRGTYGYTFGSGTRLTVV.

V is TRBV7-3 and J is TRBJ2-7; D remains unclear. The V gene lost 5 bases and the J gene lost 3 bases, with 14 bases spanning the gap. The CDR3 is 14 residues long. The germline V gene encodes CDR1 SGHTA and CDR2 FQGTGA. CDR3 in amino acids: CASSPQGQVYEQYF. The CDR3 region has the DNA TGTGCCAGCAGCCCCCAAGGGCAGGTCTACGAGCAGTACTTC.

The CDR3 DNA is TGTGCCAGCAATCAGGGGTTGGGGGTAGCTTTCTTT. Protein product: CASNQGLGVAFF. V usage is TRBV12-3 or TRBV12-4 and J usage is TRBJ1-1, with a weak D call TRBD1 (6 bases). V lost 7 bases and J 10 bases, leaving 16 bases between the germline ends. The CDR3 is made up of 12 amino acids.

CDR3 sequence (DNA): TGTGCCAGCAGTTTATATCGGGACAGACCTGGCTACGAGCAGTACTTC. Translation gives CASSLYRDRPGYEQYF. The chain links TRBV27 to TRBJ2-7; 7 nucleotides line up with TRBD1. J gave up 3 bases and V 1 base, and 9 bases lay outside the gene matches. Germline CDR1 and CDR2: MNHEY and SMNVEV (reference sequence). The CDR3 contains 16 residues.

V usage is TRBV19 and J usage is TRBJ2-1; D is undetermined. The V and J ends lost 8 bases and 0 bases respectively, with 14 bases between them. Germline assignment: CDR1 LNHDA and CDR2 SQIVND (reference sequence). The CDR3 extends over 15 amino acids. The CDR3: CASLQVGGSYNEQFF. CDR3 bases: TGTGCCAGTCTTCAGGTCGGTGGCTCCTACAATGAGCAGTTCTTC. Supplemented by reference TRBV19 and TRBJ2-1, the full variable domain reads DGGITQSPKYLFRKEGQNVTLSCEQNLNHDAMYWYRQDPGQGLRLIYYSQIVNDFQKGDIAEGYSVSREKKESFPLTVTSAQKNPTAFYLCASLQVGGSYNEQFFGPGTRLTVL.

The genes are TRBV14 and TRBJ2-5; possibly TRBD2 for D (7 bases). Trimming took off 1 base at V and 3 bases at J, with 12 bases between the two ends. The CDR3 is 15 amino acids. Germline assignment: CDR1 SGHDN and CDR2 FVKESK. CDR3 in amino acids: CASSQGEGGKETQYF. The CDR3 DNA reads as TGTGCCAGCAGCCAAGGAGAGGGGGGGAAAGAGACCCAGTACTTC.

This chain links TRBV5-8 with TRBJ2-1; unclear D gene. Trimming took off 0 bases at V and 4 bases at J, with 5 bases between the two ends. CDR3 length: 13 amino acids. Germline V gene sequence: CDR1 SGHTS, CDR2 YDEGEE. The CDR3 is CASSLGAYNEQFF. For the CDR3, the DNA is TGTGCCAGCAGCTTGGGTGCTTACAATGAGCAGTTCTTC.

CDR3 sequence: CASSPGQGSNQPQHF. In nucleotides, the CDR3 is TGTGCCAGCTCACCGGGACAGGGAAGCAATCAGCCCCAGCATTTT. J is TRBJ1-5 and V is TRBV18; 9 bases line up with TRBD1. This CDR3 spans 15 amino acids. Germline V gene sequence: CDR1 KGHSH, CDR2 LQKENI. V was pared by 3 bases and J by 1 base, with 1 base of the junction left unmatched.

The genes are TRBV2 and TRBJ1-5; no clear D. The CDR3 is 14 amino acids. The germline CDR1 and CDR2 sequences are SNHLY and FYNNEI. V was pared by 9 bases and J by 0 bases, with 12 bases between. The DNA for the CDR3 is TGTGCCAGTAGACCGAGATATAGCAATCAGCCCCAGCATTTT. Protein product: CASRPRYSNQPQHF.

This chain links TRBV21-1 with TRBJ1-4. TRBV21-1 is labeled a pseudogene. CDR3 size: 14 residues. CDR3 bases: TGTGCCATCCGCGGCCCGGTGACACATGAAAAACTGTTTTTT. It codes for CAIRGPVTHEKLFF.

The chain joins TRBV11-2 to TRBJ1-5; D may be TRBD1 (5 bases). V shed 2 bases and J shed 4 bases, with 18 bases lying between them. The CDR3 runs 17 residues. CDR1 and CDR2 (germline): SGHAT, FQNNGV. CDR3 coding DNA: TGTGCCAGCAGCTTATTCGGGGGGGTGGGCAATAATCAGCCCCAGCATTTT. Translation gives CASSLFGGVGNNQPQHF. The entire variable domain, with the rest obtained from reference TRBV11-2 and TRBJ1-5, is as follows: EAGVAQSPRYKIIEKRQSVAFWCNPISGHATLYWYQQILGQGPKLLIQFQNNGVVDDSQLPKDRFSAERLKGVDSTLKIQPAKLEDSAVYLCASSLFGGVGNNQPQHFGDGTRLSIL.

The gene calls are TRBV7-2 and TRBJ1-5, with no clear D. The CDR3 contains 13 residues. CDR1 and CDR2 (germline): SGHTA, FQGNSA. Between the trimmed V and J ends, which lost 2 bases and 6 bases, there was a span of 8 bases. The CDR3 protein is CASSLRERQPQHF. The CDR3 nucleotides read TGTGCCAGCAGCTTACGGGAGCGTCAGCCCCAGCATTTT.

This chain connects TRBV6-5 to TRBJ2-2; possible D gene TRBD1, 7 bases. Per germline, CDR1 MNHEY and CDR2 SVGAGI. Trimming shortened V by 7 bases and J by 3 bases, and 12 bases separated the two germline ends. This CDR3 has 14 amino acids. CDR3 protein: CASNQGGYTGELFF. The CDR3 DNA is TGTGCCAGCAATCAGGGGGGCTACACCGGGGAGCTGTTTTTT.

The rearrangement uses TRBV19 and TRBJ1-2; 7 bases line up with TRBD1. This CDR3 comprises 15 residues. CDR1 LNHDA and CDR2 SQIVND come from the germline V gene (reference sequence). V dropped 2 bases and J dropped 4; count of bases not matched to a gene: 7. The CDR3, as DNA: TGTGCCAGTAGTATACCGACAGGGCCCGTCTATGGCTACACCTTC. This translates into CASSIPTGPVYGYTF.

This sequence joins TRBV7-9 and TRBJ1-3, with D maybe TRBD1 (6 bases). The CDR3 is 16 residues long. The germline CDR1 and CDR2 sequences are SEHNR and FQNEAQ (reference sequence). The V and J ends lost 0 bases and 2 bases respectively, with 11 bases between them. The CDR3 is CASSLARGAAGNTIYF. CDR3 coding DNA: TGTGCCAGCAGCTTAGCGCGGGGGGCGGCTGGAAACACCATATATTTT.

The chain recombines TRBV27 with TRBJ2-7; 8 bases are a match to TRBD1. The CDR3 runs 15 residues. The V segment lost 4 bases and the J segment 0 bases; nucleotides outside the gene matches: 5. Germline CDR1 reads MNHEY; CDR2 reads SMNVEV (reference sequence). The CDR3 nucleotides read TGTGCCAGCAGTTGGGACAGGCTAAACTCCTACGAGCAGTACTTC. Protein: CASSWDRLNSYEQYF.

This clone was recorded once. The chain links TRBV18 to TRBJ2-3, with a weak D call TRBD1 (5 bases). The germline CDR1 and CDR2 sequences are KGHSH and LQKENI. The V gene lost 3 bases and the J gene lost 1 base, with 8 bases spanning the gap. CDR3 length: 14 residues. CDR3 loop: CASSPDIRTDTQYF. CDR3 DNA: TGTGCCAGCTCACCGGACATACGCACAGATACGCAGTATTTT.

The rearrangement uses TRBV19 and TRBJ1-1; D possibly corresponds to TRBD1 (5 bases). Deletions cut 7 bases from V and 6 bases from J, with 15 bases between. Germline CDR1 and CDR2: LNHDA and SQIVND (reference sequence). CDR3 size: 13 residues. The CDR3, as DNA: TGTGCCAGTATGCCTCAGGGTTGGGCTGAAGCTTTCTTT. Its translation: CASMPQGWAEAFF.

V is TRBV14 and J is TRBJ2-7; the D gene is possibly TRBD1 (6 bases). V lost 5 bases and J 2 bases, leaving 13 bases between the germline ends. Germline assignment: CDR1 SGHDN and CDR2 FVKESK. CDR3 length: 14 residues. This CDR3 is CASSLSQGTYEQYF. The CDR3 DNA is TGTGCCAGCAGCTTGTCTCAGGGGACCTACGAGCAGTACTTC.

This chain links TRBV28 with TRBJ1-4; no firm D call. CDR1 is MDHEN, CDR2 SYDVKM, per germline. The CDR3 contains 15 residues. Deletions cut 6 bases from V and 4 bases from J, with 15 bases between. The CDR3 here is CASSPGPVYNEKLFF. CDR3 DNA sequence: TGTGCCAGCAGCCCCGGGCCCGTTTATAATGAAAAACTGTTTTTT.